This T cell receptor (beta chain) was identified during a study of OX40 agonist ivuxolimab in advanced cancers. At the level of the whole study: Ivuxolimab, which targeted the costimulatory receptor OX40 (CD134), was an agonistic, fully human IgG2 monoclonal antibody. The paper covers the monotherapy dose-escalation part of the phase I ivuxolimab trial, which included N = 52 patients. Partial responses occurred in three dose-escalation patients: two with cutaneous melanoma and one with hepatocellular carcinoma. Intravenous ivuxolimab was administered to patients every 2 weeks at six dose levels: 0.01, 0.1, 0.3, 1.5, 3 and 10 mg/kg. Peripheral TCRbeta sequencing was intended to test whether TCR sequence diversity was altered and clonal T-cell expansion was caused by ivuxolimab. Of the approximately 54 patients in dose escalation, approximately 20 had hepatocellular carcinoma, some 15 had melanoma, 9 had renal cell carcinoma and 9 had head and neck cancer. The dose-escalation cohort was approximately 83% male with a mean age of around 62 years, ranging from about 20 to 85. Patients were allowed to have had prior anti-PD-1, anti-PD-L1 or anti-CTLA-4 therapy, and approximately 43% of the dose-escalation patients had previously received checkpoint inhibitors.

Patients with a history of autoimmune disease or receiving systemic immunosuppression were excluded from the trial. In every dose cohort, peripheral blood was drawn for TCR sequencing at baseline, cycle 4 day 1, and cycle 7 day 1. Samples came from an open-label, multicenter, first-in-human phase I dose-escalation trial of ivuxolimab. Adults with locally advanced or metastatic head and neck squamous cell, hepatocellular, melanoma or renal cell carcinoma were enrolled in the trial. Before TCR sequencing, CD4+ T cells and CD8+ T cells from peripheral blood were sorted into separate populations. For sequencing of the TCRbeta CDR3 region, genomic DNA was extracted from the sorted cells. TCRbeta CDR3 regions were sequenced using the immunoSEQ Assay. What TCRdb holds here is the immuneACCESS table cut down to in-frame rearrangements. Part of the clones is not present; checked against another copy, under half of the missing clones reflect an unresolved V gene, and the others are unexplained. The sample yields about 82,000 clones; approximately 87% were counted once. Together, the top ten hold more than 0.7% of the sample.

V loses 6 bases at its end and J loses 6 bases; junction bases beyond the gene matches: 6. The germline V gene encodes CDR1 LNHDA and CDR2 SQIVND (reference sequence). There are 14 amino acids in the CDR3, from cysteine to phenylalanine inclusive. The only DNA kept is the CDR3, 42 bases in frame from the first base. General conclusions and limits of the study: On average, CD8+ T cells showed more expanded clones than CD4+ T cells after ivuxolimab. In the 0.1-3.0 mg/kg groups, partial responders had among the lowest normalized peripheral clonal expansion, particularly in CD8+ T cells. At doses of 0.1 to 3.0 mg/kg, clonal expansion of both CD4+ and CD8+ blood T cells was observed from baseline to week 6. Low levels of normalized T-cell clonal expansion were also seen in some patients who did not respond. The antigen specificity of the peripheral T cells that underwent clonal expansion was not determined.

A note on this clone: Its antigen specificity is not known. Base quality data are lacking; no much larger clone is found one base away.

The receptor comes from an adult with an advanced solid tumor such as melanoma, head and neck, liver or kidney cancer. The chain uses TRBV19 and TRBJ1-5; 9 central bases correspond to TRBD1. The sequences come from CD4+ or CD8+ T cells sorted from blood, collected in a trial of the OX40 agonist ivuxolimab. The CDR3 amino acid sequence is: CASSQTGGGQPQHF. The DNA sequence is TGTGCCAGTAGCCAAACAGGGGGCGGTCAGCCCCAGCATTTT.